Listed here are 32 T cell receptor beta chains from one sample, sequenced in a study of T-cell memory formation after mild COVID-19. TCRdb processed the 5' RACE reads anew with MiXCR; each CDR3 protein has one entry. The sample holds fewer than 700,000 distinct CDR3 sequences, roughly 17% seen once. The material sequenced was PBMCs or a T cell subset sorted from them (not recorded which). The receptors originated from an adult woman who had mild COVID-19 (a few samples of this study predate the infection). Cell type and time point are not known.

DNA for the CDR3: TGTGCCAGCAGCCCGAGGGCCGATACGAGGGAGACCCAGTACTTC. Protein sequence: CASSPRADTRETQYF. V is TRBV7-9 and J is TRBJ2-5, with D possibly TRBD2 on 5 matching bases. The ends were cut back, 5 bases at V and 5 bases at J, with 18 bases in the middle. This CDR3 region has 15 residues. Germline loops: CDR1 SEHNR, CDR2 FQNEAQ (reference sequence).

CDR3 protein: CASSWAGNQPQHF. In DNA, the CDR3 is TGTGCCAGCAGTTGGGCGGGTAATCAGCCCCAGCATTTT. The V and J genes are TRBV12-3 or TRBV12-4 and TRBJ1-5; D remains ambiguous. The CDR3 is 13 amino acids. With 4 bases removed from V and 4 bases from J, the gap between germline ends came to 8 bases.

This clonotype has more than one count but fewer than ten. The CDR3 protein is CASSLDGVGSNQPQHF. CDR3 sequence (DNA): TGTGCCAGCAGCTTAGACGGGGTTGGAAGCAATCAGCCCCAGCATTTT. This chain links TRBV11-2 with TRBJ1-5, with unresolved D. V gave up 0 bases and J gave up 1 base, with 10 bases separating them. Germline CDR1 reads SGHAT; CDR2 reads FQNNGV. The CDR3 runs to 16 residues.

V and J are TRBV5-1 and TRBJ2-7; 11 nucleotides align to TRBD2. Germline values: CDR1 SGHRS, CDR2 YFSETQ. The CDR3 is 14 amino acids. The V segment lost 6 bases and the J segment 1 base; nucleotides outside the gene matches: 3. The CDR3 DNA reads as TGCGCCAGCAACCTAGCGGGGGGATCCTACGAGCAGTACTTC. It is translated as CASNLAGGSYEQYF.

The sample holds a few counts of this clonotype. CDR3 amino acids: CASSTTYNEQFF. The CDR3 nucleotides read TGTGCCAGCAGTACCACGTACAATGAGCAGTTCTTC. J is TRBJ2-1 and V is TRBV12-3 or TRBV12-4; no clear D. The V gene lost 5 bases and the J gene lost 4 bases, with 6 bases spanning the gap. The CDR3 consists of 12 residues.

The CDR3 coding sequence is TGTGCCTGGAGTCTAGGACAGGAGCTTAACTCCTACGAGCAGTACTTC. This encodes CAWSLGQELNSYEQYF. The V gene is TRBV30, the J gene TRBJ2-7, with 7 bases lining up with TRBD1. Germline V gene data show CDR1 as GTSNPN and CDR2 as SVGIG (reference sequence). This CDR3 has 16 residues. V shed 2 bases and J 0 bases; nucleotides not matched to a gene: 10.

In this sample, this clonotype turned up a few times. This chain links TRBV7-3 with TRBJ2-5; 7 nucleotides match TRBD2. The CDR3 totals 14 residues. CDR1 is SGHTA and CDR2 is FQGTGA in the germline V gene. Trimming at V came to 5 bases and at J to 3 bases, leaving 6 bases not matched to a gene. CDR3 sequence: CASSIMSGEETQYF. The CDR3 DNA is TGTGCCAGCAGCATCATGAGCGGGGAAGAGACCCAGTACTTC.

The rearrangement joins TRBV15 to TRBJ2-7, with D perhaps given as TRBD1 or TRBD2 (6 bases each). The V end was cut by 2 bases, the J end by 0 bases, with 17 bases between. The CDR3 spans 17 residues. Germline CDR1 LNHNV, CDR2 YYDKDF (reference sequence). CDR3 bases: TGTGCCACCAGCAGACGAGGAGGGTTAGGGGGCTCCTACGAGCAGTACTTC. Protein: CATSRRGGLGGSYEQYF.

The chain links TRBV7-9 to TRBJ2-7, with a possible D match to TRBD1 (6 bases). The ends were cut back, 1 base at V and 7 bases at J, with 8 bases in the middle. The CDR3 is 12 amino acids. Germline loops: CDR1 SEHNR, CDR2 FQNEAQ (reference sequence). The CDR3 nucleotides read TGTGCCAGCAGCTTAGGCGACAGGGAGCAGTACTTC. It yields the protein CASSLGDREQYF.

This clonotype turned up a few times. The chain has TRBV6-2 or TRBV6-3 and TRBJ1-1; possibly TRBD1 for D (5 bases). Trimming took off 0 bases at V and 5 bases at J, with 19 bases between the two ends. This CDR3 contains 17 residues. Germline CDR1 MNHEY, CDR2 SVGEGT. CDR3 sequence: CASSYSTLIRGGTEAFF. The CDR3 bases are TGTGCCAGCAGTTACTCGACCTTGATTAGGGGAGGAACTGAAGCTTTCTTT.

This clonotype turned up a few times. The rearrangement joins TRBV6-7 to TRBJ2-3; D possibly matches TRBD1 or TRBD2 (5 bases each). TRBV6-7 counts as an open reading frame of uncertain function. The CDR3 covers 17 residues. V was shortened by 2 bases and J by 5 bases, with 20 bases between the two germline ends. CDR3 sequence reads: CASSYGEPGRKKDTQYF. DNA for the CDR3: TGTGCCAGCAGTTACGGCGAACCGGGGCGGAAAAAAGATACGCAGTATTTT.

V is TRBV12-3 or TRBV12-4 and J is TRBJ2-3; 8 bases are shared with TRBD2. V shed 6 bases, J shed 3 bases, and the junction held 14 bases outside the gene matches. CDR3 length equals 17 residues. Written as DNA, the CDR3 is TGTGCCAGCAGCCTATGGCCCGGACTAGCCGGAACAGATACGCAGTATTTT. Translating gives CASSLWPGLAGTDTQYF.

The genes are TRBV7-2 and TRBJ2-1; 12 bases are a match to TRBD2. V dropped 0 bases and J dropped 6; count of bases not matched to a gene: 6. This CDR3 spans 17 amino acids. CDR1 and CDR2 from the germline V gene are SGHTA and FQGNSA. CDR3 sequence reads: CASSLAPLAGGGNEQFF. The CDR3 region has the DNA TGTGCCAGCAGCTTAGCCCCCCTAGCGGGAGGGGGCAATGAGCAGTTCTTC.

V and J are TRBV12-3 or TRBV12-4 and TRBJ2-1; TRBD2 agrees at 10 bases. V lost 6 bases to trimming and J lost 8 bases; unmatched junction nucleotides: 7. CDR3 length: 14 residues. The CDR3 DNA is TGTGCCAGCAGACTCGGGACTAGCGCCCATGAGCAGTTCTTC. Translated, it gives CASRLGTSAHEQFF.

This clonotype showed up just a few times. This rearrangement joins TRBV9 to TRBJ1-5; D remains unclear. V lost 0 bases to trimming and J lost 3 bases, with 10 bases between them. Germline assignment: CDR1 SGDLS and CDR2 YYNGEE. CDR3 length: 15 amino acids. This CDR3 is CASSVGRVLNQPQHF. Written as DNA, the CDR3 is TGTGCCAGCAGCGTAGGCCGAGTGCTCAATCAGCCCCAGCATTTT. Complete variable domain (other parts from reference TRBV9 and TRBJ1-5): DSGVTQTPKHLITATGQRVTLRCSPRSGDLSVYWYQQSLDQGLQFLIQYYNGEERAKGNILERFSAQQFPDLHSELNLSSLELGDSALYFCASSVGRVLNQPQHFGDGTRLSIL.

The chain is built from TRBV20-1 and TRBJ2-1, with 10 positions matching TRBD2. Germline V lookup: CDR1 DFQATT, CDR2 SNEGSKA (reference sequence). V was clipped by 1 base and J by 11 bases; unmatched bases: 5. This CDR3 contains 13 residues. The CDR3 nucleotides are TGCAGTGCTAGAGTGGCTAGCGGGAGACAGCAGTTCTTC. Translated: CSARVASGRQQFF.

This clonotype was seen only a few times. The chain is built from TRBV5-1 and TRBJ2-3; D ambiguous. The CDR3 has 13 amino acids. Per germline, CDR1 SGHRS and CDR2 YFSETQ. The V and J ends lost 1 base and 4 bases respectively, with 7 bases between them. The CDR3 spells CASSLRTADTQYF. Written as DNA, the CDR3 is TGCGCCAGCAGCTTGAGGACCGCAGATACGCAGTATTTT.

Only a few counts were recorded for this clonotype. This chain uses TRBV19 with TRBJ2-7; TRBD1 aligns across 7 bases. Germline assignment: CDR1 LNHDA and CDR2 SQIVND (reference sequence). There are 14 residues in the CDR3. The V and J ends lost 4 bases and 1 base, in that order; junction bases with no gene match: 4. CDR3 coding DNA: TGTGCCAGTAGTACCGGACAGGAGTCCTACGAGCAGTACTTC. Translating it yields CASSTGQESYEQYF.

This clonotype was observed a handful of times. The chain couples TRBV5-1 to TRBJ2-3; 10 bases line up with TRBD2. With V trimmed by 1 base and J by 5 bases, 1 base remained unmatched. The CDR3 covers 14 residues. Germline CDR1 reads SGHRS; CDR2 reads YFSETQ. The CDR3: CASSLLAGEDTQYF. CDR3 DNA sequence: TGCGCCAGCAGCTTGCTAGCGGGAGAAGATACGCAGTATTTT.

The sample holds a few counts of this clonotype. The chain joins TRBV5-1 to TRBJ1-1; weak D call: TRBD1 (5 bases). CDR3 length: 14 residues. V lost 0 bases and J lost 8, with 14 bases in between. Germline V CDR1 and CDR2: SGHRS, YFSETQ. CDR3 nucleotides: TGCGCCAGCAGCTTGGGAGCGGTGGGGCAGGAAGCTTTCTTT. Its protein is CASSLGAVGQEAFF.

This clonotype was recorded many times. This sequence joins TRBV12-3 or TRBV12-4 and TRBJ2-7; D not certain. This CDR3 is built from 13 residues. Trimming cost V 4 bases and J 2 bases, with 9 bases left between them. CDR3 coding DNA: TGTGCCAGCAGTTACGACGGTACCTACGAGCAGTACTTC. It translates to CASSYDGTYEQYF.

The chain employs TRBV27 and TRBJ1-5; TRBD1 agrees at 9 bases. J was trimmed by 5 bases and V by 8 bases; bases with no gene match: 4. This CDR3 comprises 13 residues. Germline CDR1 and CDR2: MNHEY and SMNVEV (reference sequence). CDR3: CASGDRAYQPQHF. The CDR3 bases are TGTGCCAGCGGGGACAGGGCCTATCAGCCCCAGCATTTT.

This clonotype was detected a few times. The J gene is TRBJ1-2, the V gene TRBV20-1; tentatively, D is TRBD1 (5 bases). V was trimmed by 4 bases and J by 5 bases, leaving 23 bases between them. The CDR3 spans 16 residues. CDR1 is DFQATT and CDR2 is SNEGSKA in the germline V gene (reference sequence). For the CDR3, the DNA is TGCAGTGCTACGGACGGGCCTGGGGGAATGCTGTATGGCTACACCTTC. Its translation: CSATDGPGGMLYGYTF.

This chain links TRBV11-2 with TRBJ1-1; the match to TRBD1 covers 10 bases. This CDR3 has 14 residues. Trimming at V came to 5 bases and at J to 7 bases, leaving 7 bases not matched to a gene. Germline lookup yields CDR1 SGHAT and CDR2 FQNNGV. The CDR3 nucleotides read TGTGCCAGCAGCCTTCTCCGGGACAGGGGTGAAGCTTTCTTT. Protein product: CASSLLRDRGEAFF.

The V gene is TRBV30, the J gene TRBJ1-2; the D gene is possibly TRBD1 (6 bases). Germline V lookup: CDR1 GTSNPN, CDR2 SVGIG (reference sequence). Trimming took 4 bases from V and 6 from J, leaving 18 bases between them. The CDR3 has 14 amino acids. The CDR3 sequence: CAWMGAGVADGYTF. CDR3 sequence (DNA): TGTGCCTGGATGGGTGCAGGGGTCGCCGATGGCTACACCTTC.

The sample holds a few counts of this clonotype. The chain couples TRBV5-1 to TRBJ1-6; 8 nucleotides match TRBD1. The V gene end was trimmed by 4 bases and the J gene end by 6 bases; junction bases not matched to a gene: 9. CDR3 length: 16 amino acids. Germline V gene data show CDR1 as SGHRS and CDR2 as YFSETQ. The CDR3: CASSGGQGRSNSPLHF. CDR3 sequence (DNA): TGCGCCAGCAGCGGTGGACAGGGCCGTTCTAATTCACCCCTCCACTTT.

This clonotype was recorded a few times. The chain employs TRBV7-8 and TRBJ2-1, with 7 bases aligning to TRBD2. V was clipped by 1 base and J by 6 bases; unmatched bases: 6. The CDR3 runs to 15 residues. Germline V gives CDR1 SGHVS, CDR2 FQNEAQ. CDR3 DNA sequence: TGTGCCAGCAGCTTAGTGTGGGAGGGCCGCAATGAGCAGTTCTTC. Translation: CASSLVWEGRNEQFF.

Only a few counts were recorded for this clonotype. The V call is TRBV5-1, the J call TRBJ2-7; 7 bases fit TRBD1. The CDR3 extends over 15 amino acids. The V and J ends lost 0 bases and 7 bases, in that order; junction bases with no gene match: 10. In germline, CDR1 is SGHRS, CDR2 YFSETQ. The CDR3 DNA follows: TGCGCCAGCAGCTTGGAACAGGGGCCGACCCGTGAGCAGTACTTC. It codes for CASSLEQGPTREQYF. The full variable domain, with the rest looked up from reference TRBV5-1 and TRBJ2-7, is KAGVTQTPRYLIKTRGQQVTLSCSPISGHRSVSWYQQTPGQGLQFLFEYFSETQRNKGNFPGRFSGRQFSNSRSEMNVSTLELGDSALYLCASSLEQGPTREQYFGPGTRLTVT.

The chain employs TRBV12-3 or TRBV12-4 and TRBJ1-2; the match to TRBD1 covers 9 bases. The CDR3 sequence is 15 residues long. V trimming: 5 bases; J trimming: 4 bases; junction bases outside the gene matches: 8. For the CDR3, the DNA is TGTGCCAGCAGTCTGACAGGGGGTCTTGGCTATGGCTACACCTTC. Its translation: CASSLTGGLGYGYTF.

The V and J genes are TRBV7-8 and TRBJ2-1, with 13 bases fitting TRBD2. This CDR3 is 17 amino acids long. Trimming took 8 bases from V and 4 from J; bases not matched to a gene: 11. Looked up from germline, CDR1 is SGHVS and CDR2 is FQNEAQ. CDR3 sequence: CASPPGTSGESYNEQFF. CDR3 sequence (DNA): TGTGCCAGCCCCCCTGGGACTAGCGGGGAATCGTACAATGAGCAGTTCTTC.

Regarding this clonotype: Mismatch with germline at one junction end may stem from a read error. The chain combines TRBV7-7 with TRBJ2-5; no clear D. Germline CDR1 is SSHAT and CDR2 is FNYEAQ (reference sequence). The CDR3 totals 13 residues. CDR3 sequence reads: CASSFRKGQTQYF. CDR3 DNA: TGTGCTAGCAGCTTTCGAAAGGGCCAGACCCAGTACTTC. The variable domain in full, with the rest retrieved from reference TRBV7-7 and TRBJ2-5, is GAGVSQSPRYKVTKRGQDVTLRCDPISSHATLYWYQQALGQGPEFLTYFNYEAQPDKSGLPSDRFSAERPEGSISTLTIQRTEQRDSAMYRCASSFRKGQTQYFGPGTRLLVL.

This clonotype has more than one count but fewer than ten. The J gene is TRBJ2-5, the V gene TRBV29-1; no clear D. With 2 bases removed from V and 2 bases from J, the gap between germline ends came to 9 bases. Germline V gene lookup returns CDR1 SQVTM and CDR2 ANQGSEA. The length of the CDR3 is 13 residues. The CDR3 here is CSVERGLQETQYF. The DNA for the CDR3 is TGCAGCGTTGAAAGAGGATTACAAGAGACCCAGTACTTC.